This TCR beta chain derives from a study of blood T cell repertoires in COVID-19. Study background: In each case, the material was cDNA or gDNA derived from T cells, B-cell-depleted T cells, or PBMCs.

Original data processing: Using reference gene primer amplification, nucleated cell counts were estimated. TCRdb's copy holds only in-frame clones and misses some; the assay was immunoSEQ multiplex PCR. The D gene and trimming were derived from the DNA, and the V and J assignments and clone size from that table. The sample has approximately 100,000 clones; over 80% are singletons. Per germline, CDR1 SGHAT and CDR2 FQNNGV. Deletions cut 5 bases from V and 4 bases from J, with 15 bases between. This CDR3 has 14 residues. The chain is built from TRBV11-2 and TRBJ2-7; tentatively, D is TRBD1 (5 bases). The sequenced sample was peripheral blood. This clonotype was obtained from a man aged 45-65 years with active COVID-19. The CDR3 is CASSPARALYEQYF. CDR3 sequence (DNA): TGTGCCAGCAGCCCGGCCAGGGCCCTGTACGAGCAGTACTTC.